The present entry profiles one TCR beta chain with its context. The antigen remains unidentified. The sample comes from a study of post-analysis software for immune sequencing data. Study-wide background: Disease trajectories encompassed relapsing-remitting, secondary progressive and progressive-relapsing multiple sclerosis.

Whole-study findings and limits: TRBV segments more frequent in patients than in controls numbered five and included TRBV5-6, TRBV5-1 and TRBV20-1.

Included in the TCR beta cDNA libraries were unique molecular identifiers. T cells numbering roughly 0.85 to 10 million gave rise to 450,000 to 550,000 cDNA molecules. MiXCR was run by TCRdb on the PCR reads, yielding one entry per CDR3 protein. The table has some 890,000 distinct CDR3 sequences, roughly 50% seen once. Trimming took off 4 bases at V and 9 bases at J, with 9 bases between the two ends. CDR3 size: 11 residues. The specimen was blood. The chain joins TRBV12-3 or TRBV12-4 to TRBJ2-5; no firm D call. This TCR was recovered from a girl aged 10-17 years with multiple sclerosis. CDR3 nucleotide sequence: TGTGCCAGCAGTTCCGATCAGGCCCAGTACTTC. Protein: CASSSDQAQYF.